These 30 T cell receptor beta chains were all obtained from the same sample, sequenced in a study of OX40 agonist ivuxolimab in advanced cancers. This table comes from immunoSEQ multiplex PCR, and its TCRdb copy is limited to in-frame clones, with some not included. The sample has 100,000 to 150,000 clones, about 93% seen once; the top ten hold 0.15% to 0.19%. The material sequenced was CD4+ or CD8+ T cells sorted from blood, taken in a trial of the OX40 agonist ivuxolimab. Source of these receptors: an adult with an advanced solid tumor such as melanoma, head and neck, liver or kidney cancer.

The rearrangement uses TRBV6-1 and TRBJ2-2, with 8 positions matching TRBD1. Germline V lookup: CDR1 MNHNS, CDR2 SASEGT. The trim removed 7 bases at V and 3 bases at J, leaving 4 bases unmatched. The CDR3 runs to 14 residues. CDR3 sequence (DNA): TGTGCCAGCATCTCGGACAGGGACACCGGGGAGCTGTTTTTT. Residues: CASISDRDTGELFF.

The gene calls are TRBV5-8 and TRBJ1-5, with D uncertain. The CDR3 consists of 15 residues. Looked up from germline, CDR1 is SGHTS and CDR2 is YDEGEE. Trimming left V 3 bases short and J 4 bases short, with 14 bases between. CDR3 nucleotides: TGTGCCAGCAGCTATGGTCGGACTGAGAATCAGCCCCAGCATTTT. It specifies CASSYGRTENQPQHF.

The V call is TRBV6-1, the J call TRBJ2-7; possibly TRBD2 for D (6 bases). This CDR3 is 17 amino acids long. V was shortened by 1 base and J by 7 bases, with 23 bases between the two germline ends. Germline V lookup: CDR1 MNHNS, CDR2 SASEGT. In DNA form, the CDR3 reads TGTGCCAGCAGTGAAGTCCTTGGGCCTAGCGACGCGAGGGAGCAGTACTTC. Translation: CASSEVLGPSDAREQYF.

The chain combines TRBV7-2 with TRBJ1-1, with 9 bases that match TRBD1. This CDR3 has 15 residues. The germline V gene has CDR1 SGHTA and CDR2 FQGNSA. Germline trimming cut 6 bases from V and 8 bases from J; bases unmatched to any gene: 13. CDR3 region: CASSAGTGTLLEAFF. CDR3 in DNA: TGTGCCAGCAGTGCCGGGACAGGGACACTCCTCGAAGCTTTCTTT.

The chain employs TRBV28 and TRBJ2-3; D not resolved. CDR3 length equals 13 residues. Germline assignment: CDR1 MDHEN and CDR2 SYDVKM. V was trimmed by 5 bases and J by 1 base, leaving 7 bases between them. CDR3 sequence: CASSIGRTDTQYF. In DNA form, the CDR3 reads TGTGCCAGCAGTATCGGACGCACAGATACGCAGTATTTT.

CDR3 sequence: CASRLGRNYGYTF. CDR3 DNA sequence: TGTGCCAGCAGGCTAGGGCGGAACTATGGCTACACCTTC. This chain joins TRBV28 and TRBJ1-2, with unresolved D. V lost 6 bases to trimming and J lost 2 bases, with 10 bases between them. CDR1 is MDHEN, CDR2 SYDVKM, per germline. There are 13 residues in the CDR3.

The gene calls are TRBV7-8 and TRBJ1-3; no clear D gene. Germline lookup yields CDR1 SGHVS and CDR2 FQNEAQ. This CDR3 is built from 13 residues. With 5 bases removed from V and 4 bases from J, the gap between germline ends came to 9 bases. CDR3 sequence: CASSTGVGNTIYF. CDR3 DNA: TGTGCCAGCAGCACCGGGGTCGGAAACACCATATATTTT.

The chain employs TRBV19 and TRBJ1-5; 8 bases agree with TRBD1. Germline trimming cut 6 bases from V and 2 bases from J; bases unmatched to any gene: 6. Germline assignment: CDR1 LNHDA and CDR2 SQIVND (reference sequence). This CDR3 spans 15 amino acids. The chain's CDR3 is CASRPTDRGNQPQHF. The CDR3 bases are TGTGCCAGTAGACCTACGGACAGGGGCAATCAGCCCCAGCATTTT.

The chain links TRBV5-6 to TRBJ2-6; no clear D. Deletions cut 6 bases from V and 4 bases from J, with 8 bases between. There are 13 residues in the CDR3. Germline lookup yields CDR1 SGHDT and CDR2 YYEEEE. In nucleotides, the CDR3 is TGTGCCAGCACCCGCGTGGGGGCCAACGTCCTGACTTTC. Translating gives CASTRVGANVLTF.

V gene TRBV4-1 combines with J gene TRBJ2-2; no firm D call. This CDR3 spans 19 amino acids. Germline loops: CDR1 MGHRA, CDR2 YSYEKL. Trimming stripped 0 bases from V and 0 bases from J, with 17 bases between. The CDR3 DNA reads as TGCGCCAGCAGCCAAGAGTCGCCAGCAGTATCCGCGAACACCGGGGAGCTGTTTTTT. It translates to CASSQESPAVSANTGELFF.

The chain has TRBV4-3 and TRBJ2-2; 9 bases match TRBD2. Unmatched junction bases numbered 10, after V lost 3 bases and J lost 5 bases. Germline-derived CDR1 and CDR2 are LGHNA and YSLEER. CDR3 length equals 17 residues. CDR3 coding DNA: TGCGCCAGCAGCCAGCTAAAGGGGCTAGCGGGGACCGGGGAGCTGTTTTTT. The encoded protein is CASSQLKGLAGTGELFF.

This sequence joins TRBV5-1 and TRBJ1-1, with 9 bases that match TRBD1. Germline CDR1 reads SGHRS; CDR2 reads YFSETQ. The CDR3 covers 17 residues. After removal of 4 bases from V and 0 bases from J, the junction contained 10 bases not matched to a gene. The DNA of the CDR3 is TGCGCCAGCAGCCCTTCAGACAGGGGGGGACTGAACACTGAAGCTTTCTTT. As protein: CASSPSDRGGLNTEAFF. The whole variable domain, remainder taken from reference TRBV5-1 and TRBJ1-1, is KAGVTQTPRYLIKTRGQQVTLSCSPISGHRSVSWYQQTPGQGLQFLFEYFSETQRNKGNFPGRFSGRQFSNSRSEMNVSTLELGDSALYLCASSPSDRGGLNTEAFFGQGTRLTVV.

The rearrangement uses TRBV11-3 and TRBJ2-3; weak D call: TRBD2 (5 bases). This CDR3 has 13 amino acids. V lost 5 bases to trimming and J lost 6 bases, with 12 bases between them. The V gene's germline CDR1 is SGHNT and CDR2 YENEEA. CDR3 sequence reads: CASSRPPGDTQYF. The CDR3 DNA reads TGTGCCAGCAGCCGTCCTCCGGGGGATACGCAGTATTTT.

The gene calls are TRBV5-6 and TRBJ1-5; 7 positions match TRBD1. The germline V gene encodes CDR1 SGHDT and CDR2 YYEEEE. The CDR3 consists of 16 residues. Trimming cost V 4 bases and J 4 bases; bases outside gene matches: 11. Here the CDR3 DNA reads TGTGCCAGCAGCGGCCGAAAGGGGGCAGGTAATCAGCCCCAGCATTTT. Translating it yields CASSGRKGAGNQPQHF. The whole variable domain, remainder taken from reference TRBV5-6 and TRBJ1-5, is DAGVTQSPTHLIKTRGQQVTLRCSPKSGHDTVSWYQQALGQGPQFIFQYYEEEERQRGNFPDRFSGHQFPNYSSELNVNALLLGDSALYLCASSGRKGAGNQPQHFGDGTRLSIL.

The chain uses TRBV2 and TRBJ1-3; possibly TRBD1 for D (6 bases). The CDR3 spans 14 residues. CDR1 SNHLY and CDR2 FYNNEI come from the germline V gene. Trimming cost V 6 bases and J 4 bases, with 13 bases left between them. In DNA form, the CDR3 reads TGTGCCAGCAGGATAGGGGGTTCAGGAAACACCATATATTTT. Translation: CASRIGGSGNTIYF.

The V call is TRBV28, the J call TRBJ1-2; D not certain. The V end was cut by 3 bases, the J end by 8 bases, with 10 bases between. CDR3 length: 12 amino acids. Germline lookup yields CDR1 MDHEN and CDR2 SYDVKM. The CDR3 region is CASSLGSGGYTF. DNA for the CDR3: TGTGCCAGCAGTTTGGGCTCTGGGGGCTACACCTTC.

This chain's CDR3 is CASSLSGQGALNYGYTF. CDR3 coding DNA: TGTGCCAGCAGTTTATCAGGACAGGGGGCTCTTAACTATGGCTACACCTTC. The chain couples TRBV25-1 to TRBJ1-2, with TRBD1 identical over 11 bases. Germline V gene data show CDR1 as MGHDK and CDR2 as SYGVNS. The junction had 9 bases not matched to a gene; V was cut back by 5 bases and J by 1 base. This CDR3 is built from 17 residues.

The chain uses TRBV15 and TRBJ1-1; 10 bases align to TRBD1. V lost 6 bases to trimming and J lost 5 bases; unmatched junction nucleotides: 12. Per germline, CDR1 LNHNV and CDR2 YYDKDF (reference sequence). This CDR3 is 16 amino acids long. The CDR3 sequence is CATSPARQGAWTEAFF. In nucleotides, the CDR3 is TGTGCCACCAGTCCTGCACGACAGGGGGCGTGGACTGAAGCTTTCTTT. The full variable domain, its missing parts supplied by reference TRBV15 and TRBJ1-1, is DAMVIQNPRYQVTQFGKPVTLSCSQTLNHNVMYWYQQKSSQAPKLLFHYYDKDFNNEADTPDNFQSRRPNTSFCFLDIRSPGLGDTAMYLCATSPARQGAWTEAFFGQGTRLTVV.

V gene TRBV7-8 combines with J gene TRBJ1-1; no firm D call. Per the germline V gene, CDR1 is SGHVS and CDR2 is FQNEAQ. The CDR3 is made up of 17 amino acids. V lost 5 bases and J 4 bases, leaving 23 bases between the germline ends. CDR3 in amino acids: CASSPQAPGIGGTEAFF. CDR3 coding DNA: TGTGCCAGCAGCCCCCAGGCCCCAGGAATTGGAGGCACTGAAGCTTTCTTT.

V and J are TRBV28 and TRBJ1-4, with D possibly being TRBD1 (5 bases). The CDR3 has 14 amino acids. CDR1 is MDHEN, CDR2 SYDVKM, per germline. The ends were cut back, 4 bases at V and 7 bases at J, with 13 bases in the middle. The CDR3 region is CASSSGGVLEKLFF. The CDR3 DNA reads TGTGCCAGCAGTTCCGGGGGGGTACTTGAAAAACTGTTTTTT.

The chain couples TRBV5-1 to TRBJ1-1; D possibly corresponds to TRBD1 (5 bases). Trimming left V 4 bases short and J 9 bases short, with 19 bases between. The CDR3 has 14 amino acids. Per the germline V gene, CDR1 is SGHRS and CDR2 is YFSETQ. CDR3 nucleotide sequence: TGCGCCAGCAGCCCGACCAATGACAGAGTTAAAGCTTTCTTT. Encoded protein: CASSPTNDRVKAFF.

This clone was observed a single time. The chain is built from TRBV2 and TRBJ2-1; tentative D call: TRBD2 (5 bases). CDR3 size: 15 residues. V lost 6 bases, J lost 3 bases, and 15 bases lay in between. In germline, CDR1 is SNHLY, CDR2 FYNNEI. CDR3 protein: CASRSGGPLYNEQFF. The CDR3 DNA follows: TGTGCCAGCAGAAGCGGAGGACCCCTCTACAATGAGCAGTTCTTC.

CDR3 sequence reads: CASSLRGLQETQYF. CDR3 coding DNA: TGTGCCAGCAGTCTCCGGGGCTTACAAGAGACCCAGTACTTC. The chain has TRBV2 and TRBJ2-5, with D perhaps being TRBD1 or TRBD2 (5 bases each). This CDR3 spans 14 amino acids. V gave up 5 bases and J gave up 2 bases, with 12 bases separating them. Germline V lookup: CDR1 SNHLY, CDR2 FYNNEI.

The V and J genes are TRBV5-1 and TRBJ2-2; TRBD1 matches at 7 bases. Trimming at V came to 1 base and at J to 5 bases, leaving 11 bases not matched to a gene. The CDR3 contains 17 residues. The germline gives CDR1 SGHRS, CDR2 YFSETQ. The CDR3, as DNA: TGCGCCAGCAGCTTGATGCGACAGGGAGAAAAAACCGGGGAGCTGTTTTTT. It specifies CASSLMRQGEKTGELFF. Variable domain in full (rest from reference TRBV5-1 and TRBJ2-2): KAGVTQTPRYLIKTRGQQVTLSCSPISGHRSVSWYQQTPGQGLQFLFEYFSETQRNKGNFPGRFSGRQFSNSRSEMNVSTLELGDSALYLCASSLMRQGEKTGELFFGEGSRLTVL.

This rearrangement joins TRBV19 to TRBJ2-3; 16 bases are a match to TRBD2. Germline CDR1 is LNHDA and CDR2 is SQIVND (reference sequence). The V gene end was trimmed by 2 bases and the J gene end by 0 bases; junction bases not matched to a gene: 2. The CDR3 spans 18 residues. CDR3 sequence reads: CASSIKGLAGGSTDTQYF. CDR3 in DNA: TGTGCCAGTAGTATAAAGGGACTAGCGGGGGGGAGCACAGATACGCAGTATTTT.

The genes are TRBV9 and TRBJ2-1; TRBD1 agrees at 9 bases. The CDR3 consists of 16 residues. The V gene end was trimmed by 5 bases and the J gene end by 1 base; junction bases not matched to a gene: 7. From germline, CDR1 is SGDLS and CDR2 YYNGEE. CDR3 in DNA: TGTGCCAGCAGTCAGGGACAGGGAGGGTCCTACAATGAGCAGTTCTTC. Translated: CASSQGQGGSYNEQFF.

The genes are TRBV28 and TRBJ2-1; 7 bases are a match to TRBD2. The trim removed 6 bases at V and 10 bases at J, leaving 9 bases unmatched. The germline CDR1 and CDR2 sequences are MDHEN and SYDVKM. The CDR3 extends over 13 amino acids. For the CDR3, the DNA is TGTGCCAGCAGACCTAGCGGCCCCCAGGAGCAGTTCTTC. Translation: CASRPSGPQEQFF.

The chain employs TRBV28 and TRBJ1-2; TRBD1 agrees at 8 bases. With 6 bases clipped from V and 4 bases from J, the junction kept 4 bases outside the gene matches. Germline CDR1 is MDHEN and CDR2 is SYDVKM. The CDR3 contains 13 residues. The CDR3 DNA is TGTGCCAGCAGACTGACAGGGGCCTATGGCTACACCTTC. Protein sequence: CASRLTGAYGYTF.

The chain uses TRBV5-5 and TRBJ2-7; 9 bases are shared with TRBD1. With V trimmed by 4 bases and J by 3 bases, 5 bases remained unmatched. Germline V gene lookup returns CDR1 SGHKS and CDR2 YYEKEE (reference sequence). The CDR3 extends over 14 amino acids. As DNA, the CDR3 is TGTGCCAGCAGCGGACAGGGGTCGTTCTACGAGCAGTACTTC. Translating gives CASSGQGSFYEQYF.

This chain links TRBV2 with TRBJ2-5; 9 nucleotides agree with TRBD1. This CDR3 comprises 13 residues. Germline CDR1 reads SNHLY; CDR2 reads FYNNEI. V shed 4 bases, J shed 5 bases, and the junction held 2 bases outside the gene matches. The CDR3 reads CASSGDRDETQYF. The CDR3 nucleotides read TGTGCCAGCAGTGGGGACAGGGACGAGACCCAGTACTTC.